This is a list of T cell receptor beta chains from one sample in a study of PD-L1 blockade in urothelial cancer. TCRdb's copy holds only in-frame clones and misses some; the assay was immunoSEQ multiplex PCR. Among 75,000 to 95,000 clones listed, 90% were seen once. Here the sequenced sample was PBMCs, taken around atezolizumab (anti-PD-L1) treatment. The receptors stem from a man aged 55 to 70 with urothelial cancer. CDR3s include the opening cysteine and the closing phenylalanine or tryptophan. D genes are given only for firm matches.

>TRBV5-4|NA
CASSLALTNEKLFF
>TRBV12-5|TRBD1
CASGPGQGDYNEQFF
>TRBV15|NA
CATSRTGNIVKLFF
>TRBV6-5|NA
CASSQSRGELFF
>TRBV5-1|TRBD1
CASSLTGGLNEAFF
>TRBV29-1|NA
CSVEGGSVAEQYF
>TRBV19|TRBD1
CASSIEPRTGANYGYTF
>TRBV7-2|NA
CASSSRVPGYGYTF
>TRBV9|TRBD2
CASSVEPSGSGNIQYF
>TRBV7-2|TRBD2
CASSLWGPLAGGQADTQYF
>TRBV6-6|TRBD1
CASSTTDRIPSYF
>TRBV5-5|TRBD1
CASSLDPPLGTVNTGELFF
>TRBV7-6|NA
CASSLEAGKRNSPLHF
>TRBV6-4|NA
CASSESGNTEAFF
>TRBV4-3|TRBD1
CASSTTGGSMNEQFF
>TRBV6-1|NA
CASKGAIPYNEQFF
>TRBV7-6|NA
CASSSNPGVRGMNEQFF
>TRBV2|TRBD2
CASSEVGIAGDTDTQYF
>TRBV30|NA
CAWSVLIGVAEQETQYF
>TRBV19|TRBD1
CASSTTGRSNQPQHF
>TRBV6-1|NA
CASREGGYNEQFF
>TRBV6-1|NA
CASSGRRTQIQETQYF
>TRBV9|TRBD1
CASSVDRGPGNTIYF
>TRBV15|TRBD2
CATSNKGRGGSITYEQYF
>TRBV4-3|NA
CASSQVPGLNTGELFF
>TRBV18|NA
CASSQDSSGNTIYF
>TRBV9|NA
CASSVATGKDTQYF
>TRBV6-4|TRBD2
CASSGGTSGNNEQFF
>TRBV10-3|TRBD1
CAISGTGDLTEAFF
>TRBV4-3|TRBD2
CASSQDWGAGVYEQYF
>TRBV27|TRBD1
CASSLWGQSYSKRNQPQHF
>TRBV5-1|NA
CASSLTGRGGGEQFF